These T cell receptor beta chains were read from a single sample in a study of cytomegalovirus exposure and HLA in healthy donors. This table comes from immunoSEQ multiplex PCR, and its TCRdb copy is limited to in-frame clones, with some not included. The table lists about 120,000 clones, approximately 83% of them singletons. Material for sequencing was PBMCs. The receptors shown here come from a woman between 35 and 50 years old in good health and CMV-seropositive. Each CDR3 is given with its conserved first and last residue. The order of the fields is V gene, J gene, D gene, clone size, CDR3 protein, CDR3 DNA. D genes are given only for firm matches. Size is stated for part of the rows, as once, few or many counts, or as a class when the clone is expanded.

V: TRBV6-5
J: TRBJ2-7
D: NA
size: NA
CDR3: CASFLGPSYEQYF
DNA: TGTGCCAGCTTTCTTGGGCCCAGCTACGAGCAGTACTTC

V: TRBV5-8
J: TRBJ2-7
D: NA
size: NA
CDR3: CASILRGYEQYF
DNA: TGTGCCAGCATCCTTCGGGGCTACGAGCAGTACTTC

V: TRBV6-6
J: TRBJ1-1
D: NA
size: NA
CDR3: CASSSRPHRAEAFF
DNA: TGTGCCAGCAGTTCCCGCCCCCACAGGGCTGAAGCTTTCTTT

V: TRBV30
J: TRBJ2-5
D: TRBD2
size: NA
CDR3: CAGTLAGGQETQYF
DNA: TGTGCCGGAACACTAGCGGGGGGCCAAGAGACCCAGTACTTC

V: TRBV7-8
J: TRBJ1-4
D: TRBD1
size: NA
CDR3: CASSLVGQGLQKLFF
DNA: TGTGCCAGCAGCCTGGTGGGACAGGGGTTGCAAAAACTGTTTTTT

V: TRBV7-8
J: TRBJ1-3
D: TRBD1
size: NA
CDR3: CASSSRTGYSGNTIYF
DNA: TGTGCCAGCAGCTCCCGGACAGGCTACTCTGGAAACACCATATATTTT

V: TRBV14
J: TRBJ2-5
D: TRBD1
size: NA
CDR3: CASSHRRPRQGARETQYF
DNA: TGTGCCAGCAGCCATAGACGCCCGAGACAGGGGGCGAGGGAGACCCAGTACTTC

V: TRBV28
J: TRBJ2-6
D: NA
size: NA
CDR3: CASTPGFSGANVLTF
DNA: TGTGCCAGCACGCCGGGGTTCTCTGGGGCCAACGTCCTGACTTTC

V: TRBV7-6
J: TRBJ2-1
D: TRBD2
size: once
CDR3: CASSLEPPGTSGYNEQFF
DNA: TGTGCCAGCAGCTTAGAACCACCCGGGACTAGCGGTTACAATGAGCAGTTCTTC

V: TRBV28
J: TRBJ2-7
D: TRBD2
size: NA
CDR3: CASSFIAGAYEQYF
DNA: TGTGCCAGCAGTTTCATAGCGGGGGCCTACGAGCAGTACTTC

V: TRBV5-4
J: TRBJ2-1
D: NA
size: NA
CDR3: CASSSPTAGRGEQFF
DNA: TGTGCCAGCAGCTCCCCTACGGCGGGACGTGGTGAGCAGTTCTTC

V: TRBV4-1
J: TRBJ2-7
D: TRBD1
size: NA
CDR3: CASSHKARTGQSSYEQYF
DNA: TGCGCCAGCAGCCATAAGGCCCGGACAGGCCAGAGTTCCTACGAGCAGTACTTC

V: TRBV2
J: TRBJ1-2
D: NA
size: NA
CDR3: CASSESGEVYIYGYTF
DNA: TGTGCCAGCAGTGAATCGGGGGAGGTCTATATCTATGGCTACACCTTC

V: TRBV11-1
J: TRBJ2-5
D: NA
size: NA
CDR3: CASSSRPGHLWETQYF
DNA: TGTGCCAGCAGCTCTAGACCGGGACATCTTTGGGAGACCCAGTACTTC

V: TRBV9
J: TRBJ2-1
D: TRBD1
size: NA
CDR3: CASSSRQGVDNEQFF
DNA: TGTGCCAGCAGCTCCCGGCAGGGGGTAGACAATGAGCAGTTCTTC

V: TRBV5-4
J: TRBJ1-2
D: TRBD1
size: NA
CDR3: CASSPKTGGVGYTF
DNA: TGTGCCAGCAGCCCAAAAACAGGGGGCGTTGGCTACACCTTC

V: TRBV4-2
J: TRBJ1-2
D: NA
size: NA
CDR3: CASSSQGGLSYGYTF
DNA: TGTGCCAGCAGCTCCCAAGGAGGGCTTTCCTATGGCTACACCTTC

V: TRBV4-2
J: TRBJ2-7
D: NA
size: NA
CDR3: CASSGGAGESGSSYEQYF
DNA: TGTGCCAGCAGCGGGGGGGCGGGAGAATCCGGTAGCTCCTACGAGCAGTACTTC

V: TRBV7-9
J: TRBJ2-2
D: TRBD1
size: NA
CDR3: CSSSSGQGTTGELFF
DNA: TGTTCCAGCAGCTCAGGACAGGGGACCACCGGGGAGCTGTTTTTT

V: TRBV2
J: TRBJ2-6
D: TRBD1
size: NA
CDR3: CASSDDRAGANVLTF
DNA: TGTGCCAGCAGCGATGACAGGGCTGGGGCCAACGTCCTGACTTTC

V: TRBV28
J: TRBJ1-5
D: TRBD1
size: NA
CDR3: CASSPGADRDYQPQHF
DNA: TGTGCCAGCAGTCCTGGGGCCGACAGGGACTATCAGCCCCAGCATTTT

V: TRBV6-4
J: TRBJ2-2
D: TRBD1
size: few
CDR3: CASSDRGPGTGELFF
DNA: TGTGCCAGCAGCGACAGGGGGCCTGGCACCGGGGAGCTGTTTTTT

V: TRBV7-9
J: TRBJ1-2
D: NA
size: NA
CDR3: CASSRTETYGYTF
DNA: TGTGCCAGCAGTCGGACTGAAACCTATGGCTACACCTTC

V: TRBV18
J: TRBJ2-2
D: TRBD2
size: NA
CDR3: CASSPPSGTIYTGELFF
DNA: TGTGCCAGCTCACCACCTTCGGGGACTATCTACACCGGGGAGCTGTTTTTT

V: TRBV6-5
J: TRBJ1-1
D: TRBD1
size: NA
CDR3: CASSIDRVTNTEAFF
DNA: TGTGCCAGCAGCATAGACAGGGTTACGAACACTGAAGCTTTCTTT

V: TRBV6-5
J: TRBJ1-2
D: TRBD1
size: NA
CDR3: CANQGDGYTF
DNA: TGTGCCAATCAGGGGGATGGCTACACCTTC

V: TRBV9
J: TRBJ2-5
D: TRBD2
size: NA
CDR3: CASSGGTSGSGETQYF
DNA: TGTGCCAGCAGCGGCGGGACTAGCGGGAGTGGGGAGACCCAGTACTTC

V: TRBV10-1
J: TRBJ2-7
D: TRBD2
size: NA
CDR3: CASSEGTSGTYEQYF
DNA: TGCGCCAGCAGTGAAGGGACTAGCGGAACCTACGAGCAGTACTTC

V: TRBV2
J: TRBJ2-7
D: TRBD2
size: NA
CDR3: CASSVERGGEQYF
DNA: TGTGCCAGCAGTGTCGAACGGGGGGGCGAGCAGTACTTC

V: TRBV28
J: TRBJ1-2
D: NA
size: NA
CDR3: CASGGGYGYTF
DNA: TGTGCCAGCGGGGGGGGCTATGGCTACACCTTC

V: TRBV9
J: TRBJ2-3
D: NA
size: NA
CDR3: CASSVDVGGIQDTQYF
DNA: TGTGCCAGCAGCGTAGATGTTGGCGGAATTCAAGATACGCAGTATTTT

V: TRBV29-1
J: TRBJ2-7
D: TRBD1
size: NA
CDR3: CSVLLGTGAYGQYF
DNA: TGCAGCGTTCTCCTCGGGACAGGAGCCTACGGGCAGTACTTC

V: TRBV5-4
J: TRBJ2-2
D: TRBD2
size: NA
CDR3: CASSFPGLAGNTGELFF
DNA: TGTGCCAGCAGCTTTCCGGGACTAGCGGGAAACACCGGGGAGCTGTTTTTT

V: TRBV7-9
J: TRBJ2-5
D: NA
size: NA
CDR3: CASSFSVETQYF
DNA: TGTGCCAGCAGCTTCAGTGTTGAGACCCAGTACTTC

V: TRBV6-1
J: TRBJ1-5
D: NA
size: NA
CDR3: CASSSTGAQPQHF
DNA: TGTGCCAGCAGTTCGACAGGAGCACAGCCCCAGCATTTT

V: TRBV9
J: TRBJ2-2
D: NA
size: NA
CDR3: CASSVAGPYTGELFF
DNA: TGTGCCAGCAGCGTAGCAGGGCCATACACCGGGGAGCTGTTTTTT

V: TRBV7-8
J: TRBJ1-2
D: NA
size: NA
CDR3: CASSLASTVYGYTF
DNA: TGTGCCAGCAGCTTAGCAAGTACAGTATATGGCTACACCTTC

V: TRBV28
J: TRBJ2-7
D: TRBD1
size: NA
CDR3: CASSTAGTVYEQYF
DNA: TGTGCCAGCAGCACCGCCGGGACAGTGTACGAGCAGTACTTC

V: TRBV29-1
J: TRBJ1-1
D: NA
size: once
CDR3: CSVHHGQMNTEAFF
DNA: TGCAGCGTCCATCATGGACAGATGAACACTGAAGCTTTCTTT

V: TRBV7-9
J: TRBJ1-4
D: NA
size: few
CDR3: CASADKGGANEKLFF
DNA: TGTGCCAGCGCGGATAAGGGGGGGGCTAATGAAAAACTGTTTTTT